This T cell receptor (beta chain) was profiled in a study of neoadjuvant anti-PD-1 for oral cavity cancer. The repertoire was sequenced with immunoSEQ multiplex PCR; TCRdb's copy has only in-frame clones and lacks some. The data contain about 61,000 clones, approximately 79% of them singletons. This clone is a singleton in its sample. This receptor was taken from a person between 35 and 79 years old with oral cavity squamous cell carcinoma. The specimen was PBMCs, collected before nivolumab (anti-PD-1) treatment.

CDR3 in DNA: TGTGCCAGCTCATCAATTACCGGGACTAGAGGTACCACCGGGGAGCTGTTTTTT. This translates into CASSSITGTRGTTGELFF. V is TRBV18 and J is TRBJ2-2; 8 bases are shared with TRBD2. Germline loops: CDR1 KGHSH, CDR2 LQKENI. After removal of 5 bases from V and 4 bases from J, the junction contained 15 bases not matched to a gene. The CDR3 totals 18 residues.